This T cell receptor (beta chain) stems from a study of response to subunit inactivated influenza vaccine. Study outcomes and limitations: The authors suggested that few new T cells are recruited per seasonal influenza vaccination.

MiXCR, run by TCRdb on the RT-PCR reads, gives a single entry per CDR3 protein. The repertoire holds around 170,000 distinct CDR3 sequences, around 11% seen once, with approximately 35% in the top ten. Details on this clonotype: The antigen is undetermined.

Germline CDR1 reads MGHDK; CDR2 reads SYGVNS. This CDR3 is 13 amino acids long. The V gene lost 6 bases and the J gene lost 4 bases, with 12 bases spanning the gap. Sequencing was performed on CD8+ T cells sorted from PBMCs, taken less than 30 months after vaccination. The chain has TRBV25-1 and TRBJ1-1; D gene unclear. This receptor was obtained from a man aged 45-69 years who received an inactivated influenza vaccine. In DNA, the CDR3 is TGTGCCAGCAGATTCGGGAGCGGCACTGAAGCTTTCTTT. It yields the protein CASRFGSGTEAFF.